The source of this T cell receptor (beta chain) is a study of T cell responses to AZD1222 COVID-19 vaccine. Study observations and caveats: Breadth and depth of Spike-specific TCRs rose after two AZD1222 doses.

In germline, CDR1 is KGHSH, CDR2 LQKENI. CDR3 size: 12 residues. V gave up 3 bases and J gave up 5 bases, with 7 bases separating them. Assay: immunoSEQ multiplex PCR; the TCRdb copy retains only in-frame clones and omits some. The sample has 150,000 to 200,000 clones, roughly 88% seen once. This clone was detected once. The antigen remains unidentified. The analysis combined second doses at about 4 or about 12 weeks. The source was peripheral blood, collected 28 days after the second AZD1222 dose. This TCR was sampled from an adult who received the AZD1222 COVID-19 vaccine. The rearrangement uses TRBV18 and TRBJ2-5; no firm D call. The CDR3 spells CASSPAVETQYF. The CDR3 nucleotides are TGTGCCAGCTCACCTGCTGTGGAGACCCAGTACTTC.